This entry describes one T cell receptor beta chain. This clonotype was detected ten times or more. There is no known antigen for this receptor. The record has no base qualities; no much larger clone is one base away. These data originate in a study of CD8+CD57+ T cells in acquired aplastic anemia (dated by TCRdb to the late 2010s). General notes on the study: A mean of around 3.3 ug of DNA, ranging from about 0.2 to 27.4 ug, was extracted from sorted CD4+ and CD8+ cells. Healthy donor samples averaged roughly 10 million reads for CD4+ and under 14 million for CD8+ cells. General study outcomes and caveats: Although 25 to 30 CD8+ CDR3 sequences were shared by patients and controls, these sequences appeared highly expressed in patients and within the immunodominant clones of patients. No significant difference in CD8+ Simpson's diversity was found between patients and healthy controls (P=0.060).

From the cysteine up to the phenylalanine, the CDR3 has a length of 13 residues. The sequence is cut down to CDR3 DNA, 39 bases in frame from base 1. The CDR1 and CDR2 encoded by the germline V gene are SGHRS and YFSETQ. Trimming removed 6 bases from V and 7 bases from J; the gene matches leave 2 bases unexplained. Genomic DNA was used as template for profiling of TCR beta VDJ combinations and CDR3 sequences. TCR repertoire sequencing was run on an Illumina HiSeq 2000. The study's processing was this. TRBV/TRBJ rearrangement plots, CDR3 size and DJ length profiles, and Simpson's diversity index were used to evaluate the repertoires. The immunodominant clone was defined as the most abundant DNA sequence in deep sequencing data. CDR3 amino acid sequences were checked for sharing across subjects and were also compared against the VDJdb database and published repertoires. The public reads were quality trimmed at Q25 with fastp and then assembled into clones with MiXCR by TCRdb, keeping productive beta chains. For every CDR3 protein sequence, its rows merge into one entry that carries the most common genes and DNA. TCRdb, not the original authors, processed these V and J calls. This sample holds about 190,000 distinct CDR3 sequences; around 59% were observed only once. Of the sample, 16% falls within the top ten clones.

The study deep-sequenced TCR repertoires of sorted CD4+ and CD8+ blood T cells from severe aplastic anemia patients and healthy subjects. Ficoll-Paque density gradient centrifugation was used to isolate peripheral blood mononuclear cells. Before DNA was extracted, CD4+ and CD8+ T cells were sorted using either FACS or magnetic beads. Rearrangement joined TRBV5-1 to TRBJ1-6; TRBD1 matches 9 bases in the middle. The sequenced sample consisted of sorted CD4+, CD8+, or CD8+CD57+ T cells (not recorded which) from PBMCs. This sequence originates from a human donor in good health, serving as a control. The nucleotides are TGCGCCAGCACCGGACAGGGGAATTCACCCCTCCACTTT. It translates to CASTGQGNSPLHF.